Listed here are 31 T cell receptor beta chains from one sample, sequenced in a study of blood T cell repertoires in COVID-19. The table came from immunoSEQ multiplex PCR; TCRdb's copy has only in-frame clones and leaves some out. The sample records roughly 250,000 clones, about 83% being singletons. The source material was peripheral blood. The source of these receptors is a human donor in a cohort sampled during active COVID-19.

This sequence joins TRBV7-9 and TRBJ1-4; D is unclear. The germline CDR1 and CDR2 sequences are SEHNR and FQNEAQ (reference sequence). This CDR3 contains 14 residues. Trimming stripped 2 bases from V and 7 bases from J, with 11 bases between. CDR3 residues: CASSLNSEREKLFF. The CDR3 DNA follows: TGTGCCAGCAGCTTAAATAGTGAGCGTGAAAAACTGTTTTTT.

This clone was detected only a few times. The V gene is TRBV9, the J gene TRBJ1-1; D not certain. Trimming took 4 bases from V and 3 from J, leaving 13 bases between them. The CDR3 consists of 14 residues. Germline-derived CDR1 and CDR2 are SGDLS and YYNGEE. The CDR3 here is CASSPLTGDTEAFF. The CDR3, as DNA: TGTGCCAGCAGCCCCCTAACCGGGGACACTGAAGCTTTCTTT.

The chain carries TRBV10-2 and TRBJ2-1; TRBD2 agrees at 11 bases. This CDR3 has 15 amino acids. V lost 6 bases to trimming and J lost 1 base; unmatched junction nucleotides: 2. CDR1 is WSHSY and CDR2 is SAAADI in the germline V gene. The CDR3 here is CASRLAGGSYNEQFF. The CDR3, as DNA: TGCGCCAGCAGGCTAGCGGGAGGATCCTACAATGAGCAGTTCTTC.

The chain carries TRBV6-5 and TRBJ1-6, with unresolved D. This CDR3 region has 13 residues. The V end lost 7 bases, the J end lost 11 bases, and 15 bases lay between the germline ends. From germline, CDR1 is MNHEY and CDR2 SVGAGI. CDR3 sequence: CASTPRLGAPLHF. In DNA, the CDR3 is TGTGCCAGCACACCGAGGCTGGGTGCACCCCTCCACTTT.

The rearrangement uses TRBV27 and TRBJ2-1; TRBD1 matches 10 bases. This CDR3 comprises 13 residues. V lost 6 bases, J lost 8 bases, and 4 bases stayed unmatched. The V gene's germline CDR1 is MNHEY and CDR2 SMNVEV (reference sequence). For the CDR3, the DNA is TGTGCCAGCAGGAGACAGGGGGCTTATGAGCAGTTCTTC. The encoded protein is CASRRQGAYEQFF.

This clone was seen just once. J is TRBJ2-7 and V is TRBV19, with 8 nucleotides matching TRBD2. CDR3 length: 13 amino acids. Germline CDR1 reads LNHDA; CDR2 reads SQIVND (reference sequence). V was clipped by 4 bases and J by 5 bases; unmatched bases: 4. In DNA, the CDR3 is TGTGCCAGTAGTACCCGGGAGGGTCACGAGCAGTACTTC. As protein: CASSTREGHEQYF.

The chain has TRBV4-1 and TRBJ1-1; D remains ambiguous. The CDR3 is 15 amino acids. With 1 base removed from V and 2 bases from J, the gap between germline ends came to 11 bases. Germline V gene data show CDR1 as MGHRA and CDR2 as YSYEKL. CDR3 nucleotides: TGCGCCAGCAGCCAAGTAGGAGAATTAAACACTGAAGCTTTCTTT. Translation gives CASSQVGELNTEAFF.

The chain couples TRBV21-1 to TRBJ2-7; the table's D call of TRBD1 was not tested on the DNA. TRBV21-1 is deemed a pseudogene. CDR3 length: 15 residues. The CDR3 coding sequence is TGTGCCAGCAGCGGACGACAGTCTCATTTTTACGAGCAGTACTTC. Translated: CASSGRQSHFYEQYF.

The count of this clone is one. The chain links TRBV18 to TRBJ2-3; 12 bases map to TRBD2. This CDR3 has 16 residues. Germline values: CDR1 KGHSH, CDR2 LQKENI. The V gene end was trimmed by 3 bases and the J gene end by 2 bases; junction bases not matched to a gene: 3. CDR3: CASSPLAGGDTDTQYF. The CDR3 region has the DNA TGTGCCAGCTCACCCCTAGCGGGGGGGGACACAGATACGCAGTATTTT.

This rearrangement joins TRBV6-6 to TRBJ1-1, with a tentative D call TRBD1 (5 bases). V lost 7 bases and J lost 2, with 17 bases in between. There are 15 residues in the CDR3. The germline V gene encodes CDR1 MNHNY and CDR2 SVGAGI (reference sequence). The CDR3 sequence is CASTPSGGGNTEAFF. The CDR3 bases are TGTGCCAGCACTCCCTCGGGGGGGGGAAACACTGAAGCTTTCTTT.

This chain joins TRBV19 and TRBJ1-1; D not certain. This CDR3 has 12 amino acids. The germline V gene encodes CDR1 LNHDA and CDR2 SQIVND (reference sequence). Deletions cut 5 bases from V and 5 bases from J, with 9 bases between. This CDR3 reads CASSREGTEAFF. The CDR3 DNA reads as TGTGCCAGTAGTCGGGAAGGGACTGAAGCTTTCTTT. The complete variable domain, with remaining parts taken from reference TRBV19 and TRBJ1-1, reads DGGITQSPKYLFRKEGQNVTLSCEQNLNHDAMYWYRQDPGQGLRLIYYSQIVNDFQKGDIAEGYSVSREKKESFPLTVTSAQKNPTAFYLCASSREGTEAFFGQGTRLTVV.

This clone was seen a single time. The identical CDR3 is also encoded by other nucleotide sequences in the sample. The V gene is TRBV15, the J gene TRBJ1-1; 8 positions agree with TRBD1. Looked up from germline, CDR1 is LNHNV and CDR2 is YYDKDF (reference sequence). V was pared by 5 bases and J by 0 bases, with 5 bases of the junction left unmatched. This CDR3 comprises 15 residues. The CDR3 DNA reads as TGTGCCACCAGCCGCACAGGGGGAATGAACACTGAAGCTTTCTTT. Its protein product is CATSRTGGMNTEAFF.

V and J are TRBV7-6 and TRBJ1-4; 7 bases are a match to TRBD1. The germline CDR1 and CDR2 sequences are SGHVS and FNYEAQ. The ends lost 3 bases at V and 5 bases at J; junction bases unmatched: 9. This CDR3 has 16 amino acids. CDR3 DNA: TGTGCCAGCAGCTTGGACAGGACAGGTTGGAATGAAAAACTGTTTTTT. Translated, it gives CASSLDRTGWNEKLFF. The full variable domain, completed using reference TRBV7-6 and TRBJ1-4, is GAGVSQSPRYKVTKRGQDVALRCDPISGHVSLYWYRQALGQGPEFLTYFNYEAQQDKSGLPNDRFSAERPEGSISTLTIQRTEQRDSAMYRCASSLDRTGWNEKLFFGSGTQLSVL.

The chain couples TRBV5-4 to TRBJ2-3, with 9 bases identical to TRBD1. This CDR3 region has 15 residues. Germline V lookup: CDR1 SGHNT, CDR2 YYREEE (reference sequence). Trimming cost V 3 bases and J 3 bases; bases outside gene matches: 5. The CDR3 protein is CASSYGQGLTDTQYF. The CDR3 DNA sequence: TGTGCCAGCAGCTACGGACAGGGGTTAACAGATACGCAGTATTTT.

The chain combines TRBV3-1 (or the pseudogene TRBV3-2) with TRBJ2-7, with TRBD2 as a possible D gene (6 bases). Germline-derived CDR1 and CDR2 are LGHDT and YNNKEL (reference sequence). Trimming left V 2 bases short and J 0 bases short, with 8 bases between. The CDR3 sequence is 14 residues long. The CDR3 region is CASSQPGDSYEQYF. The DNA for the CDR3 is TGTGCCAGCAGCCAACCGGGGGACTCCTACGAGCAGTACTTC.

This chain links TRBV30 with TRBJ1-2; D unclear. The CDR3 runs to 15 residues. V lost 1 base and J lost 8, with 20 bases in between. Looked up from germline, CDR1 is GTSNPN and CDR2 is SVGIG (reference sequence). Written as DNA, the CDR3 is TGTGCCTGGAGTGGGGAGGGTATTCAAGGAGGGGGCTACACCTTC. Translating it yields CAWSGEGIQGGGYTF.

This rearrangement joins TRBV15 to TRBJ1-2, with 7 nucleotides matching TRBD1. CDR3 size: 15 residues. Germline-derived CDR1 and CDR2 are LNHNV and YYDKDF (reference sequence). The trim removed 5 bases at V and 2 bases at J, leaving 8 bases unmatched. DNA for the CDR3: TGTGCCACCAGCCGGGACAGAGGCTTGAACTATGGCTACACCTTC. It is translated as CATSRDRGLNYGYTF.

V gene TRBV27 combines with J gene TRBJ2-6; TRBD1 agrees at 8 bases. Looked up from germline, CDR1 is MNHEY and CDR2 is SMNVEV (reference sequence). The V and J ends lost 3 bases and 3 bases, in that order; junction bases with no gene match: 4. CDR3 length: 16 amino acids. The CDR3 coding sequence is TGTGCCAGCAGTTTTCAGGGGGCGGTTGGGGCCAACGTCCTGACTTTC. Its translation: CASSFQGAVGANVLTF.

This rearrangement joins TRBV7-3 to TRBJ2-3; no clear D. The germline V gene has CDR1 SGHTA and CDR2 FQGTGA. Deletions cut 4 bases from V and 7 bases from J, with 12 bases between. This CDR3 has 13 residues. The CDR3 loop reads CASSSTSTNTQYF. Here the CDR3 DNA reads TGTGCCAGCAGCTCAACGTCGACAAATACGCAGTATTTT. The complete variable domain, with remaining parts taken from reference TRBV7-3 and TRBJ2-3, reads GAGVSQTPSNKVTEKGKYVELRCDPISGHTALYWYRQSLGQGPEFLIYFQGTGAADDSGLPNDRFFAVRPEGSVSTLKIQRTERGDSAVYLCASSSTSTNTQYFGPGTRLTVL.

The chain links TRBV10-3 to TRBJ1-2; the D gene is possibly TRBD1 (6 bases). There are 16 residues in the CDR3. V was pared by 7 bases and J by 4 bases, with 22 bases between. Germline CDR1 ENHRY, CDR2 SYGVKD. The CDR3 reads CAITETRQDISYGYTF. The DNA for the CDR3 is TGTGCCATCACCGAGACAAGACAGGACATAAGCTATGGCTACACCTTC.

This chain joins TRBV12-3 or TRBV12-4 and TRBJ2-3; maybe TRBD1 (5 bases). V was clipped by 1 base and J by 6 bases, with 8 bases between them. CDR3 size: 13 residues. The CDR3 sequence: CASSLGPGDTQYF. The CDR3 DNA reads TGTGCCAGCAGTTTAGGACCAGGGGATACGCAGTATTTT.

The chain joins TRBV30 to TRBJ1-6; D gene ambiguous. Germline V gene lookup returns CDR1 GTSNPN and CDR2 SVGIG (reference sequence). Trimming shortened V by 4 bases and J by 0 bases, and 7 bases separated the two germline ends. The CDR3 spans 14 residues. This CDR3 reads CAWIRSSYNSPLHF. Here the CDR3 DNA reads TGTGCCTGGATAAGGAGCTCCTATAATTCACCCCTCCACTTT.

The CDR3 coding sequence is TGTGCCAGTAGTATAGAATCAGGGGATCAGCCCCAGCATTTT. Translating it yields CASSIESGDQPQHF. The rearrangement joins TRBV19 to TRBJ1-5, with D perhaps matching TRBD1 (6 bases). The germline CDR1 and CDR2 sequences are LNHDA and SQIVND (reference sequence). CDR3 length equals 14 residues. Trimming removed 0 bases from V and 5 bases from J, with 8 bases in between.

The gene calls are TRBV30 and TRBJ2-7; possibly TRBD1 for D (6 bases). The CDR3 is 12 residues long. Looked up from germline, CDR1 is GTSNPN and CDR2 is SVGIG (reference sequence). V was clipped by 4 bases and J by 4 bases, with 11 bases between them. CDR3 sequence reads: CAWTSGVYEQYF. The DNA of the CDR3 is TGTGCCTGGACCTCAGGGGTTTACGAGCAGTACTTC.

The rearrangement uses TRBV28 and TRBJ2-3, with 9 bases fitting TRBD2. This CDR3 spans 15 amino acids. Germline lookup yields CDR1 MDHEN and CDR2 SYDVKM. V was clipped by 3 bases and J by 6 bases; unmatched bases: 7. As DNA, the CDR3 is TGTGCCAGCAGTTTTAGCGGGAGCGCACGGGATACGCAGTATTTT. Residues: CASSFSGSARDTQYF.

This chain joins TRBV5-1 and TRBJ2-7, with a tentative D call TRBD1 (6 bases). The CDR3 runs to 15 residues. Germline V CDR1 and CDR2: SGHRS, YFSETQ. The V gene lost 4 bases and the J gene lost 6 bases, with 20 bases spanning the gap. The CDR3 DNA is TGCGCCAGCAGCCCCGGACCCATACAGGGCCTCGAGCAGTACTTC. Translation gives CASSPGPIQGLEQYF.

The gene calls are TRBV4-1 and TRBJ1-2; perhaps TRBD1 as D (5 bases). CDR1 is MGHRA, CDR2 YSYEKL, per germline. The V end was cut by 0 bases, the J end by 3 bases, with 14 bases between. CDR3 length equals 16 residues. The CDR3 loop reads CASSQEAGRDDYGYTF. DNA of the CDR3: TGCGCCAGCAGCCAAGAAGCGGGCAGGGATGACTATGGCTACACCTTC.

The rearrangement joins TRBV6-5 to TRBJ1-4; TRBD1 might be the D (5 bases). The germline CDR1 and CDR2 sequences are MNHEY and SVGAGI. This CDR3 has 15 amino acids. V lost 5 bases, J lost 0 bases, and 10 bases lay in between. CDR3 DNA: TGTGCCAGCAGTAGTCAGGGTGCAACTAATGAAAAACTGTTTTTT. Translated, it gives CASSSQGATNEKLFF.

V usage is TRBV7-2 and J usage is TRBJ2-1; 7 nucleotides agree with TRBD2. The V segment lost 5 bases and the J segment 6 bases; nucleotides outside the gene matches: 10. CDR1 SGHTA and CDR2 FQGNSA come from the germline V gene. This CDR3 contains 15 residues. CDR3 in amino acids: CASSRRREGRNEQFF. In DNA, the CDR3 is TGTGCCAGCAGCAGACGAAGGGAGGGCCGCAATGAGCAGTTCTTC.

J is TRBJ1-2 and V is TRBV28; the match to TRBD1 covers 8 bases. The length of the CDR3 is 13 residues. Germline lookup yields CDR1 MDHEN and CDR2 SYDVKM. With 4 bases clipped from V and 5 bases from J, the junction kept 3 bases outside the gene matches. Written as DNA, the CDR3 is TGTGCCAGCAGTTACGGACAGGGATATGGCTACACCTTC. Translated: CASSYGQGYGYTF.

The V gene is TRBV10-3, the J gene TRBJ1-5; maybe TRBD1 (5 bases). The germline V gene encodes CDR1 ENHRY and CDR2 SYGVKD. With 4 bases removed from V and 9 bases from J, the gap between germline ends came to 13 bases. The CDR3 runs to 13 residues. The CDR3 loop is CAISADTQGPQHF. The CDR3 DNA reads TGTGCCATCAGTGCGGACACCCAAGGGCCCCAGCATTTT.